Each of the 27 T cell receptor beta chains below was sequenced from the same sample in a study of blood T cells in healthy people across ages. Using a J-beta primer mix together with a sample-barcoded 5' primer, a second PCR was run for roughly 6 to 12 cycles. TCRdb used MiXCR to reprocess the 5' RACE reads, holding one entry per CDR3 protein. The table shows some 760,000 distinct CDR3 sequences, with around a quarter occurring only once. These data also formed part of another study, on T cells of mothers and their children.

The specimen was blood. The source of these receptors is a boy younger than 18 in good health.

This CDR3 is CASSSKKTDRGGSTEAFF. CDR3 in DNA: TGCGCCAGCAGCTCCAAGAAGACCGACAGGGGCGGTAGCACTGAAGCTTTCTTT. The V and J genes are TRBV5-1 and TRBJ1-1; TRBD1 matches at 8 bases. The length of the CDR3 is 18 residues. The V gene end was trimmed by 3 bases and the J gene end by 4 bases; junction bases not matched to a gene: 17. Germline CDR1 is SGHRS and CDR2 is YFSETQ.

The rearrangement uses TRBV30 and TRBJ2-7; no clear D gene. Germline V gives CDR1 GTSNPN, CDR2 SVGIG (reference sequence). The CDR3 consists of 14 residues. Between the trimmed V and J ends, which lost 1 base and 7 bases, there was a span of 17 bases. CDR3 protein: CAWSAQGREGEQYF. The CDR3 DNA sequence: TGTGCCTGGAGTGCACAAGGGCGAGAAGGGGAGCAGTACTTC. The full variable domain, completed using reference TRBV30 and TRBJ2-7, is SQTIHQWPATLVQPVGSPLSLECTVEGTSNPNLYWYRQAAGRGLQLLFYSVGIGQISSEVPQNLSASRPQDRQFILSSKKLLLSDSGFYLCAWSAQGREGEQYFGPGTRLTVT.

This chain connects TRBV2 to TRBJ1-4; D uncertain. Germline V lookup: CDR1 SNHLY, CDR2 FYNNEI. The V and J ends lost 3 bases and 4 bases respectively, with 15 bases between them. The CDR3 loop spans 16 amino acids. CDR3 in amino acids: CASSDLGSLHNEKLFF. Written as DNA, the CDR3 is TGTGCCAGCAGTGACCTGGGATCCCTCCATAATGAAAAACTGTTTTTT.

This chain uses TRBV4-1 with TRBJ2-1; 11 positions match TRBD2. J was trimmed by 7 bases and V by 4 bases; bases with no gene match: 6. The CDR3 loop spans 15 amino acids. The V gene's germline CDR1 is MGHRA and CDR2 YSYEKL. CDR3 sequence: CASSPIGTSGNEQFF. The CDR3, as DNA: TGCGCCAGCAGCCCGATCGGGACTAGCGGAAATGAGCAGTTCTTC.

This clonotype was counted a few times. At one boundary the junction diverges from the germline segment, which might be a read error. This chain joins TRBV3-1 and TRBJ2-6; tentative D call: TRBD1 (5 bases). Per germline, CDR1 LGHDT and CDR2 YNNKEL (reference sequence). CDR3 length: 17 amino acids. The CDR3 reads CASSQDGSGSGANVPTF. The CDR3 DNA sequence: TGTGCCAGCAGCCAAGATGGGTCGGGCTCTGGGGCCAACGTCCCGACTTTC.

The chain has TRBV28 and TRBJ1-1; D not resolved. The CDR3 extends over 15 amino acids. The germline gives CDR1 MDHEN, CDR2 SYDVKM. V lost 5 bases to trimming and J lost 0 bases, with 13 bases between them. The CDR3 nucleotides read TGTGCCAGCAGTCCCTTTCACCGCTTGAACACTGAAGCTTTCTTT. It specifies CASSPFHRLNTEAFF.

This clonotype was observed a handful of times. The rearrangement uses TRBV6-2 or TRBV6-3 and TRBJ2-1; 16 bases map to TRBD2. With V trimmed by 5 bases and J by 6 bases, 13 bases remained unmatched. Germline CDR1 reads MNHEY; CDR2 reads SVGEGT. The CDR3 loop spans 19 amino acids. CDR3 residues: CASSGMPGLAGGPSNEQFF. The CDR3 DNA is TGTGCCAGCAGTGGGATGCCGGGACTAGCGGGAGGGCCATCCAATGAGCAGTTCTTC.

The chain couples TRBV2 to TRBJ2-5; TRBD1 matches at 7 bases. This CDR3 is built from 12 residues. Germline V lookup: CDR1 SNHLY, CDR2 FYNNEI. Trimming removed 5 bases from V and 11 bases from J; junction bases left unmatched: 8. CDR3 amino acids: CASSSLGQEQYF. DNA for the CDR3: TGTGCCAGCAGTAGCCTCGGACAGGAGCAGTACTTC. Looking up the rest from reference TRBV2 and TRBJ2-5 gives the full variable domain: EPEVTQTPSHQVTQMGQEVILRCVPISNHLYFYWYRQILGQKVEFLVSFYNNEISEKSEIFDDQFSVERPDGSNFTLKIRSTKLEDSAMYFCASSSLGQEQYFGPGTRLLVL.

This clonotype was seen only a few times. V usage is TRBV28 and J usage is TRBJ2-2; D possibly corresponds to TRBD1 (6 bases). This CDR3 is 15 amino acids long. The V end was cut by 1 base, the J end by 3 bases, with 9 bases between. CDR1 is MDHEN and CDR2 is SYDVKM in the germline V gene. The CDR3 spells CASSLFRQDTGELFF. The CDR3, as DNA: TGTGCCAGCAGTTTATTTCGACAGGACACCGGGGAGCTGTTTTTT. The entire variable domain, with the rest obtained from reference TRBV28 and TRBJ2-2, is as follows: DVKVTQSSRYLVKRTGEKVFLECVQDMDHENMFWYRQDPGLGLRLIYFSYDVKMKEKGDIPEGYSVSREKKERFSLILESASTNQTSMYLCASSLFRQDTGELFFGEGSRLTVL.

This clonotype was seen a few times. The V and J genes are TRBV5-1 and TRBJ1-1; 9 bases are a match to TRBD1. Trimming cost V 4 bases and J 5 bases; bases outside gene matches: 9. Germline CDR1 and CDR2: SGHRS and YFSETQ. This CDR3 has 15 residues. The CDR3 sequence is CASSPTGDRGTEAFF. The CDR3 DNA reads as TGCGCCAGCAGCCCCACGGGCGACAGGGGGACTGAAGCTTTCTTT.

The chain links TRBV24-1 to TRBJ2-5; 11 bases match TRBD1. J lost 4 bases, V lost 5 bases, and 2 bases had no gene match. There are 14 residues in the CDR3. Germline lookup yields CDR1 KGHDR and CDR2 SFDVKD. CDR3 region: CATSVGTGGETQYF. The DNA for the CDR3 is TGTGCCACCAGTGTAGGGACAGGGGGAGAGACCCAGTACTTC.

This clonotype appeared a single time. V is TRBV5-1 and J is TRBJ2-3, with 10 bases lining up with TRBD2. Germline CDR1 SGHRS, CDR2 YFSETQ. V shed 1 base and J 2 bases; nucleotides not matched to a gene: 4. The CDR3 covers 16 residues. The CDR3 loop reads CASSLKAGGNTDTQYF. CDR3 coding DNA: TGCGCCAGCAGCTTGAAAGCGGGAGGGAACACAGATACGCAGTATTTT.

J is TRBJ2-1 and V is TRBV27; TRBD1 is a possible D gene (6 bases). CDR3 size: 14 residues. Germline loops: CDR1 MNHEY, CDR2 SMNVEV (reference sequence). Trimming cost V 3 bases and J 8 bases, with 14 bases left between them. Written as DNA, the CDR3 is TGTGCCAGCAGTTTGGGGACACGGATCGATGAGCAGTTCTTC. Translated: CASSLGTRIDEQFF.

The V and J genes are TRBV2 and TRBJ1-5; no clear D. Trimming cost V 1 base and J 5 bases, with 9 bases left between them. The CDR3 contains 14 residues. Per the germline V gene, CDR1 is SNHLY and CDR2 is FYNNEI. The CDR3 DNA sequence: TGTGCCAGCAGTGAAGGGCAGAGCCATCAGCCCCAGCATTTT. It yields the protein CASSEGQSHQPQHF. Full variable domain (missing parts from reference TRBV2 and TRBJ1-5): EPEVTQTPSHQVTQMGQEVILRCVPISNHLYFYWYRQILGQKVEFLVSFYNNEISEKSEIFDDQFSVERPDGSNFTLKIRSTKLEDSAMYFCASSEGQSHQPQHFGDGTRLSIL.

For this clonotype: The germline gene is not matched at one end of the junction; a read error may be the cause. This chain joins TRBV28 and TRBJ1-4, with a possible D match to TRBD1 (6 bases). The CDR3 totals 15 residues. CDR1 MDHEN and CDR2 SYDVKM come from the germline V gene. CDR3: CANSPRGFGGEKLFF. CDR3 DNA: TGTGCCAACAGTCCCAGGGGTTTTGGGGGTGAAAAACTGTTTTTT.

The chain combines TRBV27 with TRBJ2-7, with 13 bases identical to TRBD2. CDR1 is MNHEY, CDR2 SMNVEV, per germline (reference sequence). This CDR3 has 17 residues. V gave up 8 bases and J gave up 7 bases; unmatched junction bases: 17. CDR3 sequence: CASGDDQPGLAGREQYF. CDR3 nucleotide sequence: TGTGCCAGCGGGGACGATCAACCGGGACTAGCGGGGCGGGAGCAGTACTTC.

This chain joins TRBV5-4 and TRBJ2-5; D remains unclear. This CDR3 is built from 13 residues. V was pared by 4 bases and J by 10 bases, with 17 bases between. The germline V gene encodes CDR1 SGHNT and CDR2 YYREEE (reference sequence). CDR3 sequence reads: CASSHDGLQIQYF. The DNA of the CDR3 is TGTGCCAGCAGCCATGACGGGTTGCAGATCCAGTACTTC.

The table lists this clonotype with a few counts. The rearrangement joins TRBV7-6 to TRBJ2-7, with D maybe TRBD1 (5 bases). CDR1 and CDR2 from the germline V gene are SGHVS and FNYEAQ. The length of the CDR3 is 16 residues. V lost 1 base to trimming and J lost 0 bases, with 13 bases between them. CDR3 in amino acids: CASSLGSGGASYEQYF. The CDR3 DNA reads TGTGCCAGCAGCTTAGGGTCGGGTGGGGCCTCCTACGAGCAGTACTTC. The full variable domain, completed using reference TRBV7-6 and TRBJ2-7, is GAGVSQSPRYKVTKRGQDVALRCDPISGHVSLYWYRQALGQGPEFLTYFNYEAQQDKSGLPNDRFSAERPEGSISTLTIQRTEQRDSAMYRCASSLGSGGASYEQYFGPGTRLTVT.

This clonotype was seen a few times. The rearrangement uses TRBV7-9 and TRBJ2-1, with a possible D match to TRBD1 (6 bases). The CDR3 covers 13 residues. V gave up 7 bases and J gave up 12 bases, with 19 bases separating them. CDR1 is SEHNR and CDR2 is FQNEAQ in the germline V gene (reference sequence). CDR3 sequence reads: CASTLSDVTGQFF. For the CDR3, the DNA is TGTGCCAGCACTCTATCCGACGTGACAGGGCAGTTCTTC.

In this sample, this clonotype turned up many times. The CDR3 here is CASTTGTAKISLDWETQYF. The CDR3 bases are TGTGCCAGCACAACCGGGACAGCGAAAATTAGCCTCGACTGGGAGACCCAGTACTTC. The chain is built from TRBV28 and TRBJ2-5; 7 bases fit TRBD1. J lost 5 bases, V lost 7 bases, and 25 bases had no gene match. Per the germline V gene, CDR1 is MDHEN and CDR2 is SYDVKM. This CDR3 comprises 19 residues.

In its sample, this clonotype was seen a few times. The chain's CDR3 is CSVEDPLAGPEETQYF. The CDR3 nucleotides read TGCAGCGTTGAAGATCCGTTAGCGGGCCCCGAAGAGACCCAGTACTTC. The chain uses TRBV29-1 and TRBJ2-5; 7 nucleotides line up with TRBD2. Per the germline V gene, CDR1 is SQVTM and CDR2 is ANQGSEA. The V and J ends lost 0 bases and 3 bases, in that order; junction bases with no gene match: 10. This CDR3 spans 16 amino acids.

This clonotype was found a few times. The CDR3 reads CASSHPGTSNTEAFF. In DNA form, the CDR3 reads TGCGCCAGCAGCCACCCTGGGACATCCAACACTGAAGCTTTCTTT. The V and J genes are TRBV4-1 and TRBJ1-1; possible D gene TRBD1, 6 bases. In germline, CDR1 is MGHRA, CDR2 YSYEKL. The V gene lost 3 bases and the J gene lost 2 bases, with 13 bases spanning the gap. The CDR3 sequence is 15 residues long.

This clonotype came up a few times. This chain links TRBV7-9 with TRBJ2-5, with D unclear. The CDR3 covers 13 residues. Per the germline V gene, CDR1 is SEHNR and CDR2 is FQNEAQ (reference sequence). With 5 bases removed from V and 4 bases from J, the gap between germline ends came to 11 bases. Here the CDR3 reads CASSPDSRETQYF. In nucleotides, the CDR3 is TGTGCCAGCAGCCCCGACTCCCGAGAGACCCAGTACTTC.

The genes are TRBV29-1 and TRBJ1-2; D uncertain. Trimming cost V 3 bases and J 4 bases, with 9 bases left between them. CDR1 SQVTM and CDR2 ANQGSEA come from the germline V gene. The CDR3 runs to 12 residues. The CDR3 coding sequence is TGCAGCGTTGAGGAAGTAGTCTATGGCTACACCTTC. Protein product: CSVEEVVYGYTF. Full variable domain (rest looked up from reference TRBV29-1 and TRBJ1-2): SAVISQKPSRDICQRGTSLTIQCQVDSQVTMMFWYRQQPGQSLTLIATANQGSEATYESGFVIDKFPISRPNLTFSTLTVSNMSPEDSSIYLCSVEEVVYGYTFGSGTRLTVV.

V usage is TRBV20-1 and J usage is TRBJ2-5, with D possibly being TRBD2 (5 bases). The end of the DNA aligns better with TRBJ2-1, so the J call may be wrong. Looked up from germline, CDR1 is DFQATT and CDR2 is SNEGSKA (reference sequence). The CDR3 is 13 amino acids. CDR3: CSATRAPLNEQFF. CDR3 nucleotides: TGCAGTGCAACGAGGGCCCCTCTGAATGAGCAGTTCTTC.

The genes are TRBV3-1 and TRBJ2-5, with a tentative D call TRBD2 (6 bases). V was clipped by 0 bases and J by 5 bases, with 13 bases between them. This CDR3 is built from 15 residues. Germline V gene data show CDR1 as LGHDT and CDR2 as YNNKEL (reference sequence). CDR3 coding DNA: TGTGCCAGCAGCCAAGAACGGCTAGCGTGGGAGACCCAGTACTTC. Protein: CASSQERLAWETQYF.

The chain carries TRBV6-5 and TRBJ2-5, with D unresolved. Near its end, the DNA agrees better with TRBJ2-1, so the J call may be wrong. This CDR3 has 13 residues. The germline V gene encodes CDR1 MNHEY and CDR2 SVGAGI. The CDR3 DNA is TGTGCCAGCAGTTACGATAGTTATGATGAGCAGTTCTTC. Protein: CASSYDSYDEQFF.